Detailed here is one T cell receptor (beta chain). Its antigen is not identified. This record belongs to a study of cytomegalovirus exposure and HLA in healthy donors. Study-level findings and limits: Later analysis showed TCR association rates varying by HLA locus, highest for DRB1 and lowest for HLA-C. As a later analysis revealed, most CMV-associated TCR beta chains appeared HLA-restricted.

Per germline, CDR1 SGHAT and CDR2 FQNNGV. Trimming took 5 bases from V and 1 from J, leaving 8 bases between them. This CDR3 spans 13 amino acids. PCR was performed using 60 Vbeta and 13 Jbeta primers. Measured with immunoSEQ multiplex PCR; TCRdb has only the in-frame clones, and not every one. The sample has around 150,000 clones, roughly four fifths seen once. The sequence was obtained from a woman between 40 and 50 years old in good health and CMV-seronegative. The source material was PBMCs. The rearrangement uses TRBV11-2 and TRBJ1-1; no reliable D call. CDR3 bases: TGTGCCAGCAGCCTCCGGGGGAACACTGAAGCTTTCTTT. Encoded protein: CASSLRGNTEAFF.